This entry is about one T cell receptor (beta chain). What it binds is not known. Given a much more abundant clone one base away, this may be a read error. This specimen belongs to a study of T and B cells in COVID-19 patients. About the study: The recovered patients had mostly mild to moderate COVID-19 with outpatient management. Of some 21 active-infection patients, approximately 18 carried comorbidities linked to unfavorable COVID-19 outcome.

This CDR3 has 12 residues. Germline CDR1 LNHNV, CDR2 YYDKDF (reference sequence). Trimming pared 7 bases from V and 10 bases from J, leaving 14 bases between. From blood, about 220-500 ng of genomic DNA served as TRB template. General observations from the study: Symptomatic-phase blood samples from mildly ill patients and early samples from severe cases were scarce. The recovered cohort had under 3,000 exclusive TCR clusters, including roughly 28 low generation probability clusters.

BIOMED2 TRB-A/B primer pools were used in multiplex TRB PCR. TCRdb ran MiXCR on the multiplex PCR reads and lists one entry per CDR3 protein. The sample lists about 3,200 distinct CDR3 sequences; roughly 28% were seen once. This chain connects TRBV15 to TRBJ2-1; TRBD2 is a possible D gene (5 bases). The specimen was blood. The clonotype originates from a human donor with active COVID-19. The donor label of this sample is uncertain. CDR3 amino acids: CATNTVGGEQFF. CDR3 bases: TGTGCCACCAACACCGTTGGCGGGGAGCAGTTCTTC.